One and the same sample provided the 3 T cell receptor beta chains below, sequenced in a study of vaccination and CD4 T cells after COVID-19. Antigens for these TCRs are unknown. Treatment indicated: approximately nine-day PBMC culture with coronavirus spike peptide pools or control peptides (ViraFEST assay). Sequenced with the Oncomine TCR Beta short-read assay was DNA taken from cultured CD4+ T cells. One entry per CDR3 protein results from TCRdb running MiXCR on the PCR reads. The data hold around 19,000 distinct CDR3 sequences, with approximately 60% observed a single time. The sequenced sample was CD4+ T cells from blood, cultured in vitro. All receptors derive from a human donor who had recovered from COVID-19.

The rearrangement uses TRBV20-1 and TRBJ2-7; unclear D gene. The germline V gene has CDR1 DFQATT and CDR2 SNEGSKA (reference sequence). V was shortened by 1 base and J by 2 bases, with 6 bases between the two germline ends. The CDR3 contains 12 residues. The CDR3 DNA is TGCAGTGCTAGAGTTGACCCCTACGAGCAGTACTTC. Its protein is CSARVDPYEQYF.

The chain couples TRBV11-2 to TRBJ1-2, with unresolved D. In germline, CDR1 is SGHAT, CDR2 FQNNGV. The CDR3 has 13 residues. Trimming shortened V by 4 bases and J by 6 bases, and 12 bases separated the two germline ends. CDR3 amino acids: CASSSRITDGYTF. CDR3 in DNA: TGTGCCAGCAGCTCTCGTATAACGGATGGCTACACCTTC.

This chain connects TRBV7-9 to TRBJ1-6, with 10 positions matching TRBD1. From germline, CDR1 is SEHNR and CDR2 FQNEAQ (reference sequence). This CDR3 has 16 residues. V shed 5 bases, J shed 1 base, and the junction held 2 bases outside the gene matches. As DNA, the CDR3 is TGTGCCAGCAGCCGGGACAGGGGTTCCTATAATTCACCCCTCCACTTT. This translates into CASSRDRGSYNSPLHF.